Below are 27 T cell receptor beta chains sequenced from a single sample in a study of shared clonotypes between healthy human individuals. Sequencing used immunoSEQ multiplex PCR; TCRdb keeps in-frame clones, though not all of them. The table lists about 2.4 million clones, 80% to 95% of them singletons, with about 0.34% in the top ten. Sequencing was performed on naive CD4+ T cells from PBMCs. Subset here: CD45RA+ positively selected. The receptor set was obtained from a man aged 18 to 29 in good health. Some clones in this sample may be carry-over from other donors' samples.

The chain links TRBV6-1 to TRBJ1-2, with 7 nucleotides matching TRBD1. Trimming cost V 2 bases and J 7 bases; bases outside gene matches: 4. In germline, CDR1 is MNHNS, CDR2 SASEGT. CDR3 length: 13 amino acids. In nucleotides, the CDR3 is TGTGCCAGCAGTGAACGGGCAGGGGGTGGCTACACCTTC. Its protein product is CASSERAGGGYTF.

V is TRBV5-1 and J is TRBJ1-3; the D is unclear. V was cut by 0 bases and J by 0 bases, with 10 bases left in between. This CDR3 spans 16 amino acids. Germline CDR1 is SGHRS and CDR2 is YFSETQ. CDR3: CASSLGRLSSGNTIYF. In DNA, the CDR3 is TGCGCCAGCAGCTTGGGGAGATTGAGCTCTGGAAACACCATATATTTT.

This sequence joins TRBV18 and TRBJ2-1; weak D call: TRBD1 (6 bases). Trimming cost V 8 bases and J 6 bases, with 14 bases left between them. Germline V lookup: CDR1 KGHSH, CDR2 LQKENI. There are 13 residues in the CDR3. CDR3 protein: CASRRGRGNEQFF. CDR3 coding DNA: TGTGCCAGCCGCAGGGGCAGAGGCAATGAGCAGTTCTTC.

In this sample, this clone turned up a few times. The chain has TRBV5-5 and TRBJ1-2, with D perhaps TRBD1 (6 bases). This CDR3 has 14 amino acids. V lost 7 bases and J lost 1, with 14 bases in between. The germline gives CDR1 SGHKS, CDR2 YYEKEE (reference sequence). The CDR3 spells CASSRDTNNYGYTF. The DNA of the CDR3 is TGTGCCAGCTCGAGGGACACCAATAACTATGGCTACACCTTC.

The V and J genes are TRBV30 and TRBJ2-7; TRBD1 might be the D (5 bases). Germline V gives CDR1 GTSNPN, CDR2 SVGIG (reference sequence). Trimming took 2 bases from V and 0 from J, leaving 11 bases between them. CDR3 length: 14 amino acids. The CDR3 DNA reads as TGTGCCTGGAGTAGACAGTTGAGCTCCTACGAGCAGTACTTC. It is translated as CAWSRQLSSYEQYF.

To note about this clone: The same CDR3 is also encoded by other DNA sequences in this sample. The rearrangement uses TRBV7-2 and TRBJ2-5; D perhaps matches TRBD1 (6 bases). The CDR3 is made up of 13 amino acids. The germline gives CDR1 SGHTA, CDR2 FQGNSA. V lost 5 bases and J lost 2, with 9 bases in between. This chain's CDR3 is CASSSGQQETQYF. In nucleotides, the CDR3 is TGTGCCAGCAGCAGCGGACAGCAAGAGACCCAGTACTTC.

The V gene is TRBV5-6, the J gene TRBJ1-6; 9 bases match TRBD1. Germline V gene sequence: CDR1 SGHDT, CDR2 YYEEEE. The CDR3 is 14 amino acids. The V gene end was trimmed by 4 bases and the J gene end by 9 bases; junction bases not matched to a gene: 5. The CDR3 sequence: CASSPGDRASPLHF. Here the CDR3 DNA reads TGTGCCAGCAGCCCCGGGGACAGGGCTTCACCCCTCCACTTT.

CDR3 in DNA: TGTGCCAGCTCACGCACAGCGTACTACTCCTACAATGAGCAGTTCTTC. Translating gives CASSRTAYYSYNEQFF. The genes are TRBV18 and TRBJ2-1; the D is unclear. CDR3 length equals 16 residues. V lost 4 bases to trimming and J lost 0 bases, with 13 bases between them. The germline V gene encodes CDR1 KGHSH and CDR2 LQKENI. Using reference TRBV18 and TRBJ2-1 for the parts outside the CDR3, the full variable domain is NAGVMQNPRHLVRRRGQEARLRCSPMKGHSHVYWYRQLPEEGLKFMVYLQKENIIDESGMPKERFSAEFPKEGPSILRIQQVVRGDSAAYFCASSRTAYYSYNEQFFGPGTRLTVL.

This chain uses TRBV5-1 with TRBJ2-6, with D perhaps matching TRBD1 (5 bases). The CDR3 is made up of 21 amino acids. Trimming removed 1 base from V and 0 bases from J, with 23 bases in between. CDR1 is SGHRS and CDR2 is YFSETQ in the germline V gene. This CDR3 reads CASSLLAQVALPLSGANVLTF. The CDR3 DNA follows: TGCGCCAGCAGCTTGTTAGCACAGGTTGCCCTCCCCCTCTCTGGGGCCAACGTCCTGACTTTC.

The chain is built from TRBV5-1 and TRBJ2-7; no firm D call. CDR1 and CDR2 from the germline V gene are SGHRS and YFSETQ. The length of the CDR3 is 15 residues. V was trimmed by 0 bases and J by 4 bases, leaving 14 bases between them. The CDR3 region is CASSLVNSPQYEQYF. CDR3 nucleotide sequence: TGCGCCAGCAGCTTGGTGAACTCCCCGCAGTACGAGCAGTACTTC.

V usage is TRBV9 and J usage is TRBJ2-3; 8 bases fit TRBD1. The CDR3 sequence is 16 residues long. The germline CDR1 and CDR2 sequences are SGDLS and YYNGEE. V was clipped by 4 bases and J by 6 bases; unmatched bases: 13. The CDR3 DNA is TGTGCCAGCAGCCCACAGAAGGTTGACAGGGGTGATACGCAGTATTTT. Translating gives CASSPQKVDRGDTQYF.

The rearrangement joins TRBV28 to TRBJ1-3, with D uncertain. V was pared by 6 bases and J by 0 bases, with 21 bases between. Germline assignment: CDR1 MDHEN and CDR2 SYDVKM. The CDR3 is 18 residues long. CDR3 DNA: TGTGCCAGCAGCCCCCCAGGTCCGATAGGGAGCTCTGGAAACACCATATATTTT. Translated: CASSPPGPIGSSGNTIYF. The full variable domain, its missing parts supplied by reference TRBV28 and TRBJ1-3, is DVKVTQSSRYLVKRTGEKVFLECVQDMDHENMFWYRQDPGLGLRLIYFSYDVKMKEKGDIPEGYSVSREKKERFSLILESASTNQTSMYLCASSPPGPIGSSGNTIYFGEGSWLTVV.

This chain joins TRBV5-1 and TRBJ2-2; the D gene could be TRBD1 or TRBD2 (5 bases each). Per the germline V gene, CDR1 is SGHRS and CDR2 is YFSETQ. Trimming shortened V by 4 bases and J by 0 bases, and 13 bases separated the two germline ends. CDR3 size: 16 residues. The DNA of the CDR3 is TGCGCCAGCAGCACCGGGACCTCCTCGAACACCGGGGAGCTGTTTTTT. Translating it yields CASSTGTSSNTGELFF.

The chain links TRBV28 to TRBJ2-5; 11 bases agree with TRBD2. This CDR3 is 18 amino acids long. The V segment lost 5 bases and the J segment 4 bases; nucleotides outside the gene matches: 15. CDR1 and CDR2 (germline): MDHEN, SYDVKM. The CDR3 here is CASSPWTSGPYYRETQYF. CDR3 sequence (DNA): TGTGCCAGCAGTCCTTGGACTAGCGGGCCGTATTATCGAGAGACCCAGTACTTC.

This chain connects TRBV5-4 to TRBJ2-2, with D uncertain. Deletions cut 4 bases from V and 4 bases from J, with 23 bases between. Germline V gene lookup returns CDR1 SGHNT and CDR2 YYREEE (reference sequence). CDR3 length: 18 residues. The CDR3 nucleotides are TGTGCCAGCAGCCCCCTGGGTGACGGGTCGGTTCGCACCGGGGAGCTGTTTTTT. Translating it yields CASSPLGDGSVRTGELFF.

The V gene is TRBV9, the J gene TRBJ1-4; tentatively, D is TRBD1 (5 bases). This CDR3 is 13 amino acids long. With 3 bases removed from V and 6 bases from J, the gap between germline ends came to 9 bases. Germline V gene sequence: CDR1 SGDLS, CDR2 YYNGEE. The DNA for the CDR3 is TGTGCCAGCAGCGGGGGCTCCTATGAAAAACTGTTTTTT. As protein: CASSGGSYEKLFF.

For the CDR3, the DNA is TGTGCCAGCAGCCCCCGAACTAGTTACAATGAGCAGTTCTTC. Its translation is CASSPRTSYNEQFF. The chain uses TRBV7-3 and TRBJ2-1; tentative D call: TRBD2 (5 bases). Trimming shortened V by 5 bases and J by 4 bases, and 12 bases separated the two germline ends. CDR3 length: 14 amino acids. The germline CDR1 and CDR2 sequences are SGHTA and FQGTGA. Together with reference TRBV7-3 and TRBJ2-1, the CDR3 gives the full variable domain: GAGVSQTPSNKVTEKGKYVELRCDPISGHTALYWYRQSLGQGPEFLIYFQGTGAADDSGLPNDRFFAVRPEGSVSTLKIQRTERGDSAVYLCASSPRTSYNEQFFGPGTRLTVL.

This chain connects TRBV7-2 to TRBJ2-1, with 13 bases lining up with TRBD2. The CDR3 is 16 residues long. V was pared by 4 bases and J by 6 bases, with 6 bases of the junction left unmatched. The germline V gene has CDR1 SGHTA and CDR2 FQGNSA. CDR3 in amino acids: CASSSRLAGGTNEQFF. CDR3 nucleotide sequence: TGTGCCAGCAGCTCAAGACTAGCGGGAGGTACCAATGAGCAGTTCTTC.

The chain carries TRBV4-1 and TRBJ1-2; unclear D gene. The V gene lost 0 bases and the J gene lost 4 bases, with 12 bases spanning the gap. This CDR3 contains 15 residues. Germline loops: CDR1 MGHRA, CDR2 YSYEKL. The CDR3 DNA reads TGCGCCAGCAGCCAAGAAGGCAGTACCATCTATGGCTACACCTTC. Translation gives CASSQEGSTIYGYTF.

The rearrangement joins TRBV5-6 to TRBJ2-2, with TRBD2 identical over 13 bases. The V segment lost 8 bases and the J segment 6 bases; nucleotides outside the gene matches: 10. CDR1 SGHDT and CDR2 YYEEEE come from the germline V gene. The CDR3 totals 16 residues. The CDR3: CASARGLAGDSGELFF. The CDR3 DNA reads as TGTGCCAGTGCACGAGGACTAGCGGGAGACTCCGGGGAGCTGTTTTTT.

CDR3 in DNA: TGTGCCAGCAGCGTCGCGGCTAGCGGGAGGGCAGATACGCAGTATTTT. It yields the protein CASSVAASGRADTQYF. V and J are TRBV9 and TRBJ2-3; 12 nucleotides match TRBD2. Germline CDR1 SGDLS, CDR2 YYNGEE. The CDR3 runs 16 residues. Trimming cost V 2 bases and J 4 bases; bases outside gene matches: 5.

This chain links TRBV4-3 with TRBJ2-7; 10 positions match TRBD1. The CDR3 runs to 15 residues. CDR1 is LGHNA, CDR2 YSLEER, per germline. After removal of 1 base from V and 6 bases from J, the junction contained 6 bases not matched to a gene. CDR3 protein: CASSQVTGGLGEQYF. In nucleotides, the CDR3 is TGCGCCAGCAGCCAAGTGACAGGGGGCCTCGGCGAGCAGTACTTC.

This chain connects TRBV19 to TRBJ2-7, with 9 nucleotides matching TRBD1. With 7 bases clipped from V and 5 bases from J, the junction kept 12 bases outside the gene matches. Germline CDR1 is LNHDA and CDR2 is SQIVND (reference sequence). This CDR3 has 15 residues. CDR3 loop: CASIPSRDRAHEQYF. Written as DNA, the CDR3 is TGTGCCAGTATCCCATCACGGGACAGGGCCCACGAGCAGTACTTC.

The J gene is TRBJ1-2, the V gene TRBV28; the match to TRBD1 covers 10 bases. The V gene's germline CDR1 is MDHEN and CDR2 SYDVKM. Trimming took 6 bases from V and 8 from J; bases not matched to a gene: 18. The CDR3 spans 17 residues. CDR3 region: CASRSQGETGGFRGYTF. The CDR3 DNA reads as TGTGCCAGCAGATCCCAGGGAGAGACAGGGGGCTTTAGGGGCTACACCTTC.

CDR3 nucleotides: TGTGCCAGCAGTACGGGGTTTGGCGTCCTGACTTTC. It yields the protein CASSTGFGVLTF. The gene calls are TRBV6-1 and TRBJ2-6, with TRBD2 as a possible D gene (5 bases). Between the trimmed V and J ends, which lost 5 bases and 12 bases, there was a span of 11 bases. The CDR3 length is 12 residues. The germline gives CDR1 MNHNS, CDR2 SASEGT.

The sample holds one count of this clone. V usage is TRBV18 and J usage is TRBJ2-1, with TRBD2 matching over 13 bases. The CDR3 runs 17 residues. CDR1 is KGHSH, CDR2 LQKENI, per germline. The junction had 4 bases not matched to a gene; V was cut back by 3 bases and J by 2 bases. The CDR3 loop is CASSPSGTSGAYNEQFF. For the CDR3, the DNA is TGTGCCAGCTCACCCTCCGGGACTAGCGGGGCCTACAATGAGCAGTTCTTC.

The chain links TRBV7-8 to TRBJ1-4, with a tentative D call TRBD1 (5 bases). Between the trimmed V and J ends, which lost 2 bases and 4 bases, there was a span of 17 bases. The CDR3 loop spans 17 amino acids. Germline V gives CDR1 SGHVS, CDR2 FQNEAQ. CDR3 coding DNA: TGTGCCAGCAGCTTAAAGGTTCTTGGGGGGGTTAATGAAAAACTGTTTTTT. Amino acid sequence: CASSLKVLGGVNEKLFF.